The rows below give T cell receptor beta chains drawn from one sample of a study of T cell responses to AZD1222 COVID-19 vaccine. This table comes from immunoSEQ multiplex PCR, and its TCRdb copy is limited to in-frame clones, with some not included. The table records 30,000 to 35,000 clones, just over 85% of them present only once. Source: peripheral blood, taken 28 days after the second AZD1222 dose. The receptors here all came from an adult who received the AZD1222 COVID-19 vaccine. Each CDR3 is given with its conserved first and last residue. D genes are given only for firm matches. Only some rows state a clone size, as once, few, many or a class for expanded clones.

D gene: -
J gene: TRBJ1-4
V gene: TRBV30
clone size: -
CDR3 DNA: TGTGCCTGGAGGGCGTCAAGGGGAGGCTTT
CDR3 protein: CAWRASRGGF

D gene: TRBD1
J gene: TRBJ2-7
V gene: TRBV28
clone size: few
CDR3 DNA: TGTGCCAGCAACTCGCCGGGACAGATCTACGAGCAGTACTTC
CDR3 protein: CASNSPGQIYEQYF

D gene: TRBD1
J gene: TRBJ1-2
V gene: TRBV27
clone size: -
CDR3 DNA: TGTGCCAGCAGTTCGGACAGGGGAGGTGGCTACACCTTC
CDR3 protein: CASSSDRGGGYTF

D gene: -
J gene: TRBJ1-4
V gene: TRBV19
clone size: -
CDR3 DNA: TGTGCCAGTAGTATTACGGGAACAGCAACTAATGAAAAACTGTTTTTT
CDR3 protein: CASSITGTATNEKLFF

D gene: -
J gene: TRBJ2-1
V gene: TRBV6-5
clone size: -
CDR3 DNA: TGTGCCAGTCATAATATAGCGTCTTCTGAGCAGTTCTTC
CDR3 protein: CASHNIASSEQFF

D gene: TRBD1
J gene: TRBJ1-1
V gene: TRBV5-1
clone size: -
CDR3 DNA: TGCGCCAGCAGCTTCCAGGGGGGTGAAGCTTTCTTT
CDR3 protein: CASSFQGGEAFF

D gene: -
J gene: TRBJ1-6
V gene: TRBV7-8
clone size: -
CDR3 DNA: TGTGCCAGCAGCCCTCAGGGGTATAATTCACCCCTCCACTTT
CDR3 protein: CASSPQGYNSPLHF

D gene: TRBD1
J gene: TRBJ1-6
V gene: TRBV5-4
clone size: -
CDR3 DNA: TGTGCCAGCAGCGGCGGGGACAGGGGGAGAAATTCACCCCTCCACTTT
CDR3 protein: CASSGGDRGRNSPLHF

D gene: -
J gene: TRBJ2-2
V gene: TRBV2
clone size: -
CDR3 DNA: TGTGCCAGCAGAAGCACTACGAGGACCGGGGAGCTGTTTTTT
CDR3 protein: CASRSTTRTGELFF

D gene: TRBD1
J gene: TRBJ1-1
V gene: TRBV19
clone size: few
CDR3 DNA: TGTGCCAGTAGTAAACAGGGGGCGAGCACTGAAGCTTTCTTT
CDR3 protein: CASSKQGASTEAFF

D gene: -
J gene: TRBJ1-2
V gene: TRBV3-1/TRBV3-2
clone size: -
CDR3 DNA: TGTGCCAGCAGCCAAACAGGGACCGGCTACACCTTC
CDR3 protein: CASSQTGTGYTF

D gene: TRBD1
J gene: TRBJ1-5
V gene: TRBV2
clone size: -
CDR3 DNA: TGTGCCAGCACCGGACAGGGGGCGGGTTCTCAGCCCCAGCATTTT
CDR3 protein: CASTGQGAGSQPQHF

D gene: TRBD2
J gene: TRBJ2-1
V gene: TRBV3-1/TRBV3-2
clone size: -
CDR3 DNA: TGTGCCAGCAGCCCGGGACTAGCCCCCGCTGAGCAGTTCTTC
CDR3 protein: CASSPGLAPAEQFF

D gene: -
J gene: TRBJ1-4
V gene: TRBV3-1/TRBV3-2
clone size: -
CDR3 DNA: TGTGCCAGCACCTGGGGGGGCGCGAATGAAAAACTGTTTTTT
CDR3 protein: CASTWGGANEKLFF

D gene: -
J gene: TRBJ2-7
V gene: TRBV6-5
clone size: -
CDR3 DNA: TGTGCCAGCAGTTACTCTAAGGGGCTCAGCTACGAGCAGTACTTC
CDR3 protein: CASSYSKGLSYEQYF

D gene: TRBD1
J gene: TRBJ1-2
V gene: TRBV5-5
clone size: -
CDR3 DNA: TGTGCCAGCAGCACCCGGACAGGGGAGAATGGCTACACCTTC
CDR3 protein: CASSTRTGENGYTF

D gene: -
J gene: TRBJ2-2
V gene: TRBV7-6
clone size: -
CDR3 DNA: TGTGCCAGCAGCTTAGCTCCCACCGGGGAGCTGTTTTTT
CDR3 protein: CASSLAPTGELFF

D gene: TRBD1
J gene: TRBJ1-6
V gene: TRBV27
clone size: -
CDR3 DNA: TGTGCCAGCAGTTCCTGGAAAGACACAGGGGCTAATTCACCCCTCCACTTT
CDR3 protein: CASSSWKDTGANSPLHF

D gene: -
J gene: TRBJ2-6
V gene: TRBV19
clone size: -
CDR3 DNA: TGTGCCAGTAGTATAGGGGCTGGGGCCAACGTCCTGACTTTC
CDR3 protein: CASSIGAGANVLTF

D gene: -
J gene: TRBJ1-1
V gene: TRBV21-1
clone size: -
CDR3 DNA: TGTGCCAGCAGCAAAGGGTTTAAAAGAGGGGGCCGGACTGAAGCTTTCTTT
CDR3 protein: CASSKGFKRGGRTEAFF

D gene: TRBD1
J gene: TRBJ2-5
V gene: TRBV10-3
clone size: -
CDR3 DNA: TGTGCCATCAGTGGTGGACAGGGGGAAGAGACCCAGTACTTC
CDR3 protein: CAISGGQGEETQYF

D gene: -
J gene: TRBJ1-5
V gene: TRBV6-5
clone size: -
CDR3 DNA: TGTGCCAGCAGGGCCGCAGGGGATCAGCCCCAGCATTTT
CDR3 protein: CASRAAGDQPQHF

D gene: TRBD1
J gene: TRBJ2-3
V gene: TRBV7-2
clone size: -
CDR3 DNA: TGTGCCAGCAGCCAGGACAGGGGCTTGTACGATACGCAGTATTTT
CDR3 protein: CASSQDRGLYDTQYF